This T cell receptor beta chain was observed in a study of blood T cell repertoires in COVID-19 (dated by TCRdb to the early 2020s). A note on the overall study: Samples from collaborators originated in the United States, Italy and Spain and spanned both the acute and convalescent phases of COVID-19. Subjects who had been exposed to COVID-19, were actively infected with it, or had recovered from it provided the deeply sampled blood TCRbeta repertoires that made up the dataset. Where available, HLA class I and class II types were taken from metadata supplied by the sample provider and were not determined by assay-based typing. A de-identified subject ID, COVID-19 status, age in years and sex were almost always included in the sample metadata. The repertoires were released in a freely available public database intended as a resource for research on the immune response to SARS-CoV-2. Samples came from the ongoing ImmuneRACE study (first 160 participants) plus 1,254 subjects from 6 global collaborators. The prospective study material was composed of cDNA or gDNA derived from T cells, B-cell-depleted T cells, or PBMCs. General findings and caveats noted by the study authors: The amount of clinical and demographic metadata varied by source and participant and was provided uncurated.

The immunoSEQ Assay, a bias-controlled multiplex PCR, was used to amplify TCRbeta CDR3 regions from genomic DNA. In the source study's methods: The number of nucleated cells in each sample was estimated from the amplification of reference gene primers within the assay. Sequence reads were collapsed and filtered to measure the absolute abundance of every unique TCRbeta CDR3 rearrangement. Productive Simpson clonality was computed per sample as the square root of Simpson's diversity index over productive rearrangements. Entries here come from immuneACCESS through TCRdb and include only in-frame sequences with V and J called. Some clones fail to appear in such tables; in the studies checked, an unresolved V gene covers under half of the shortfall, and the cause of the remainder is unknown. V, J and clone size derive from that table, while D and trimming were established from the DNA sequence. The sample profile shows approximately 79,000 clones; approximately 84% of them were found once. Of the sample, roughly 13% falls within the top ten clones.

Reading the germline V gene gives CDR1 MGHRA and CDR2 YSYEKL. V is cut back by 0 bases and J by 4 bases, with 6 bases in the junction unmatched. Reading from cysteine to phenylalanine, the CDR3 counts 16 amino acids. Only the CDR3 DNA stays, 48 bases, in frame from base 1. On this clone itself: This clone's antigen is unknown. Base qualities are missing; no much larger clone stands one base away.

In Seattle, one collaborating source enrolled patients while the infection was active and tracked those patients longitudinally over the course of disease. The collaborating institutions used their own protocols to collect whole blood in K2EDTA tubes. For TCRbeta analysis, collaborator samples were shipped as frozen whole blood, as isolated PBMCs, or as DNA extracted from either sample type. The rearrangement combines TRBV4-1 with TRBJ2-1, with 7 bases in between that match TRBD2. This receptor was identified in a man between 50 and 59 years old with COVID-19, enrolled during active disease. What was sequenced was peripheral blood. The DNA sequence is TGCGCCAGCAGCCAAGAGGGGCTAGCGGTTTACAATGAGCAGTTCTTC. It is translated as CASSQEGLAVYNEQFF.